Included here is one T cell receptor (beta chain) sequence, with context. In the same sample, other DNA sequences code for this CDR3. Deep sequencing aimed at 1 in 200,000 to 1 in 1 million T cells' resolution. The table came from immunoSEQ multiplex PCR; TCRdb's copy has only in-frame clones and leaves some out. This sample carries roughly 20,000 clones, less than 80% of them seen once, and the ten largest clones take roughly 24%. J was trimmed by 6 bases and V by 6 bases; bases with no gene match: 5. The CDR3 runs to 13 residues. Germline lookup yields CDR1 MDHEN and CDR2 SYDVKM. This sample stems from a study of cytotoxic CD8 clonotypes in ibrutinib-treated CLL. Study summary: The average sample held roughly 250,000 productive templates and fewer than 100,000 productive rearrangements.

This chain uses TRBV28 with TRBJ1-5; 7 bases match TRBD1. The sample here was PBMCs, taken before ibrutinib treatment. The source of this sequence is a human donor with chronic lymphocytic leukemia. The CDR3 region is CASREGAGQPQHF. The CDR3 DNA follows: TGTGCCAGCAGGGAGGGGGCCGGTCAGCCCCAGCATTTT.